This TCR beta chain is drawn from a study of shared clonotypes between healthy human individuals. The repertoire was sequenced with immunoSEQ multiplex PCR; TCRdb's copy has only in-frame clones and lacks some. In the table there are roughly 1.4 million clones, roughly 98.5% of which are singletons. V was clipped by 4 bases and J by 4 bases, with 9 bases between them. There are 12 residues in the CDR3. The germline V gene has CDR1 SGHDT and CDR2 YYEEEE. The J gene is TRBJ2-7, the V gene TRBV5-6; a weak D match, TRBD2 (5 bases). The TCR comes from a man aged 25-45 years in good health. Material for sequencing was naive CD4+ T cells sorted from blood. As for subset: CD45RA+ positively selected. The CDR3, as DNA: TGTGCCAGCAGCACGGACTCATACGAGCAGTACTTC. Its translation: CASSTDSYEQYF.